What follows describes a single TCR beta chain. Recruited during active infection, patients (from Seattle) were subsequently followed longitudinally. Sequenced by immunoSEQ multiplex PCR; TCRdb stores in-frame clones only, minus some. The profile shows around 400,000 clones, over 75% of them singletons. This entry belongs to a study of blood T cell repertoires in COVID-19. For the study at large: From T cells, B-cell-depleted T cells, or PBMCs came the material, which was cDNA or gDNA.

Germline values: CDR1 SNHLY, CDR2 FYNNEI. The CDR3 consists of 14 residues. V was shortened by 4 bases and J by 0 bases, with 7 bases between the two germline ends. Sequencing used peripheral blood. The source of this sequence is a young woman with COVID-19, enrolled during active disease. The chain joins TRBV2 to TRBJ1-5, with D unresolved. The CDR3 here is CASSGSYSNQPQHF. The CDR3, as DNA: TGTGCCAGCAGTGGGTCCTATAGCAATCAGCCCCAGCATTTT.